The rows below give T cell receptor beta chains drawn from one sample of a study of OX40 agonist ivuxolimab in advanced cancers. Clones were sequenced by immunoSEQ multiplex PCR, and TCRdb holds only the in-frame ones, with some missing. The sample yields approximately 82,000 clones, about 89% seen once. Sequenced here: CD4+ or CD8+ T cells sorted from blood, sampled in a trial of the OX40 agonist ivuxolimab. These receptors all come from an adult with an advanced solid tumor such as melanoma, head and neck, liver or kidney cancer. CDR3s leave out the opening cysteine and the closing phenylalanine or tryptophan. The order of the fields is V gene, J gene, CDR3 protein.

v_call: TRBV5-1
j_call: TRBJ1-1
cdr3_aa: ASSLGVEGTEAF

v_call: TRBV5-5
j_call: TRBJ2-3
cdr3_aa: ASSLGGTDTQY

v_call: TRBV6-6
j_call: TRBJ2-5
cdr3_aa: ASSYPGGQETQY

v_call: TRBV2
j_call: TRBJ1-3
cdr3_aa: ASSGLLTGNTIY

v_call: TRBV30
j_call: TRBJ1-2
cdr3_aa: AWRPTGAYGYT

v_call: TRBV14
j_call: TRBJ2-1
cdr3_aa: ASSQPGLAGVYNEQF

v_call: TRBV7-9
j_call: TRBJ1-1
cdr3_aa: ASRQLNTEAF

v_call: TRBV4-1
j_call: TRBJ2-5
cdr3_aa: ASSRTTAAVQETQY

v_call: TRBV5-1
j_call: TRBJ1-4
cdr3_aa: ASSYYQGPATNEKLF

v_call: TRBV7-8
j_call: TRBJ1-4
cdr3_aa: ASNFRPLAGNEKLF

v_call: TRBV5-1
j_call: TRBJ2-1
cdr3_aa: ASSLVRTVYNEQF

v_call: TRBV10-3
j_call: TRBJ2-1
cdr3_aa: ATWDVERRNSYNEQF

v_call: TRBV5-1
j_call: TRBJ2-6
cdr3_aa: ASNGGAGANVLT

v_call: TRBV6-1
j_call: TRBJ1-1
cdr3_aa: ASFRDGDATEAF

v_call: TRBV4-1
j_call: TRBJ1-4
cdr3_aa: ASSQGRRSDNEKLF

v_call: TRBV5-1
j_call: TRBJ1-1
cdr3_aa: ASSLAYPGLLNTEAF

v_call: TRBV9
j_call: TRBJ1-5
cdr3_aa: ASSARDGNQPQH

v_call: TRBV11-2
j_call: TRBJ2-7
cdr3_aa: ASSLSRTSGAYYEQY

v_call: TRBV7-2
j_call: TRBJ2-5
cdr3_aa: ASSRDRQETQY

v_call: TRBV29-1
j_call: TRBJ1-5
cdr3_aa: SVVLQGVNSNQPQH

v_call: TRBV6-1
j_call: TRBJ2-5
cdr3_aa: ASRGSGALETQY

v_call: TRBV11-2
j_call: TRBJ2-7
cdr3_aa: ASSLTPGNGYEQY

v_call: TRBV11-3
j_call: TRBJ2-6
cdr3_aa: ASSPGTTGANVLT

v_call: TRBV30
j_call: TRBJ1-2
cdr3_aa: AWSVGRDHGYT

v_call: TRBV19
j_call: TRBJ2-2
cdr3_aa: ASKVTGDTGELF

v_call: TRBV5-1
j_call: TRBJ1-2
cdr3_aa: ASSQGQGGIGYT

v_call: TRBV19
j_call: TRBJ2-2
cdr3_aa: ASSWDSKGELF

v_call: TRBV7-8
j_call: TRBJ2-2
cdr3_aa: ASSLVLGGSTGELF

v_call: TRBV5-8
j_call: TRBJ1-2
cdr3_aa: ASSLGRPSMDYT

v_call: TRBV5-1
j_call: TRBJ2-3
cdr3_aa: ASSLAAFHTDTQY

v_call: TRBV5-4
j_call: TRBJ2-1
cdr3_aa: ASSLGQSANEQF

v_call: TRBV7-2
j_call: TRBJ2-3
cdr3_aa: ASSLVASGASDTQY

v_call: TRBV7-2
j_call: TRBJ2-2
cdr3_aa: ASSLVVRNTGELF

v_call: TRBV5-1
j_call: TRBJ2-3
cdr3_aa: ASRGGTTDTQY

v_call: TRBV29-1
j_call: TRBJ1-4
cdr3_aa: SAAGGGNEKLF

v_call: TRBV7-2
j_call: TRBJ1-2
cdr3_aa: ASRDRSNYGYT